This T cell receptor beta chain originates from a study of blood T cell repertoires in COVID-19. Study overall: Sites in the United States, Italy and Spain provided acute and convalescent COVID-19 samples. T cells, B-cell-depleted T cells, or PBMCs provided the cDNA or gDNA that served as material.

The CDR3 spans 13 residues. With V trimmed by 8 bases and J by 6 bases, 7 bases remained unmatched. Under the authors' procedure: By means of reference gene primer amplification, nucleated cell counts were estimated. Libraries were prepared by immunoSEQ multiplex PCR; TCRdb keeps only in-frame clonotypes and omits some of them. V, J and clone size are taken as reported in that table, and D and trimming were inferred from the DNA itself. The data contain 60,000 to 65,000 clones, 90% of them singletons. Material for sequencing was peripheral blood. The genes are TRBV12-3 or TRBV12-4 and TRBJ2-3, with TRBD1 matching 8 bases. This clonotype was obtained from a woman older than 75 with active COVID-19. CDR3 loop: CASGQGDTDTQYF. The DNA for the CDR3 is TGTGCCAGCGGACAGGGAGATACCGATACGCAGTATTTT.